This T cell receptor (beta chain) was captured by sequencing in a study of CD8 T cells in Susac syndrome. CDR3 length equals 16 residues. Germline V gene data show CDR1 as MRHNA and CDR2 as SNTAGT. J lost 6 bases, V lost 4 bases, and 7 bases had no gene match. RNA was extracted with the RNeasy kit, and a quantity of roughly 0.45 to 1 ug was reverse transcribed using random hexamers. TCRdb called the immunoSEQ multiplex PCR reads again in MiXCR, with one record for every CDR3 protein. Of about 160,000 distinct CDR3 sequences in the sample, around 90% were seen once. The source material was CD4+ T cells from PBMCs. The V call is TRBV6-4, the J call TRBJ2-1, with TRBD2 matching over 12 bases. The sequence was obtained from a human donor in good health. The CDR3 loop reads CASSAPLAGGRNEQFF. In DNA form, the CDR3 reads TGTGCCAGCAGTGCCCCGCTAGCGGGGGGGCGCAATGAGCAGTTCTTC.